This T cell receptor beta chain was recorded in a study of early T cells in non-severe SARS-CoV-2 infection. Study details: Unpaired chains resulted from sequencing bulk RNA of unsorted whole blood. Study-wide results and caveats: Missing private and CD4 specificities, VDJdb matching favored anti-spike CD8 responses.

On this clonotype itself: Its antigen is currently unknown.

V was shortened by 4 bases and J by 4 bases, with 21 bases between the two germline ends. The CDR3 runs to 17 residues. Per the germline V gene, CDR1 is SGHRS and CDR2 is YFSETQ. Researchers attached unique molecular identifiers to individual cDNA molecules. TCRdb itself ran the 5' RACE reads through MiXCR, one entry per CDR3 protein. The table shows 80,000 to 95,000 distinct CDR3 sequences, with 14% to 15% occurring only once. Specimen: whole blood. The chain joins TRBV5-1 to TRBJ1-5, with D possibly matching TRBD1 (5 bases). The clonotype was recovered from an adult who was a healthcare worker with PCR-confirmed SARS-CoV-2 infection or an uninfected control (not recorded which). CDR3 in amino acids: CASSRRGINPRNQPQHF. CDR3 in DNA: TGCGCCAGCAGCAGACGGGGCATAAACCCACGTAATCAGCCCCAGCATTTT.